One and the same sample provided the 6 T cell receptor beta chains below, sequenced in a study of cytotoxic CD8 clonotypes in ibrutinib-treated CLL (dated by TCRdb to about 2021). Libraries were made using the immunoSEQ multiplex PCR assay. TCRdb's version of the immuneACCESS table is confined to in-frame rearrangements and falls short of the full clone set. An unresolved V gene accounts for under half of the shortfall where checked; the remainder is of unknown origin. Within this sample are 20,000 to 25,000 clones, with about three quarters of them counted one time only. The ten largest clones add up to approximately 6.9% of the sample. The sequences come from PBMCs, collected before ibrutinib treatment. The receptors derive from a human donor with chronic lymphocytic leukemia.

The chain combines TRBV11-2 with TRBJ1-2; weak D call: TRBD1 (5 bases). This CDR3 comprises 14 residues. Trimming took 1 base from V and 1 from J, leaving 7 bases between them. Germline values: CDR1 SGHAT, CDR2 FQNNGV. The CDR3 loop reads CASSLAGSNYGYTF. As DNA, the CDR3 is TGTGCCAGCAGCTTAGCAGGGAGTAACTATGGCTACACCTTC.

A few counts support this clone. CDR3 amino acids: CASIPQLWRQGVQGYTF. CDR3 in DNA: TGTGCCAGCATTCCTCAACTCTGGAGGCAGGGGGTACAGGGCTACACCTTC. This chain connects TRBV28 to TRBJ1-2; TRBD1 matches 7 bases. CDR1 is MDHEN, CDR2 SYDVKM, per germline. V lost 7 bases to trimming and J lost 8 bases; unmatched junction nucleotides: 22. The CDR3 runs to 17 residues.

CDR3 residues: CASSKTGNQPQHF. In DNA, the CDR3 is TGTGCCAGCAGTAAGACAGGGAATCAGCCCCAGCATTTT. The chain links TRBV2 to TRBJ1-5; TRBD1 aligns across 7 bases. Germline V gene lookup returns CDR1 SNHLY and CDR2 FYNNEI. CDR3 length: 13 residues. V dropped 5 bases and J dropped 4; count of bases not matched to a gene: 2.

This clone has a handful of counts. V and J are TRBV19 and TRBJ1-5; possibly TRBD1 for D (5 bases). V gave up 2 bases and J gave up 0 bases, with 11 bases separating them. Germline V gene lookup returns CDR1 LNHDA and CDR2 SQIVND (reference sequence). The CDR3 extends over 16 amino acids. CDR3 in DNA: TGTGCCAGTAGTATACGTCCAGGGAGTAGCAATCAGCCCCAGCATTTT. Residues: CASSIRPGSSNQPQHF.

This clone has only one observation. The CDR3 DNA follows: TGTGCCAGCAGCTTAGCGCCGGGATTAAACACTGAAGCTTTCTTT. This sequence encodes CASSLAPGLNTEAFF. The gene calls are TRBV7-2 and TRBJ1-1; no clear D. The germline V and J ends were trimmed by 0 bases and 2 bases, with 10 bases remaining between them. This CDR3 is built from 15 residues. Germline CDR1 and CDR2: SGHTA and FQGNSA.

V and J are TRBV9 and TRBJ1-2; 7 bases are shared with TRBD1. V shed 3 bases and J 5 bases; nucleotides not matched to a gene: 7. The CDR3 runs 14 residues. Germline lookup yields CDR1 SGDLS and CDR2 YYNGEE. CDR3 residues: CASSARTGGYGYTF. The CDR3 DNA follows: TGTGCCAGCAGCGCCCGGACAGGCGGGTATGGCTACACCTTC. The full variable domain, in which reference TRBV9 and TRBJ1-2 provide the parts outside the CDR3, is DSGVTQTPKHLITATGQRVTLRCSPRSGDLSVYWYQQSLDQGLQFLIQYYNGEERAKGNILERFSAQQFPDLHSELNLSSLELGDSALYFCASSARTGGYGYTFGSGTRLTVV.